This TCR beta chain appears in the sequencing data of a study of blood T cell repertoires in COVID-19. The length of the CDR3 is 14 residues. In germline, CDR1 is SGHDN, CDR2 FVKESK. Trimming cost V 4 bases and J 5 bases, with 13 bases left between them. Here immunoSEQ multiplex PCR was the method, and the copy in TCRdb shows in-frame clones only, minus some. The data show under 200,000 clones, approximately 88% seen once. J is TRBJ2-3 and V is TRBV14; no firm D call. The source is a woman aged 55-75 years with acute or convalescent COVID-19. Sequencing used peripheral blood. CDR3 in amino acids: CASSRHLTLDTQYF. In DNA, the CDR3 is TGTGCCAGCAGCCGACACCTTACCCTAGATACGCAGTATTTT.